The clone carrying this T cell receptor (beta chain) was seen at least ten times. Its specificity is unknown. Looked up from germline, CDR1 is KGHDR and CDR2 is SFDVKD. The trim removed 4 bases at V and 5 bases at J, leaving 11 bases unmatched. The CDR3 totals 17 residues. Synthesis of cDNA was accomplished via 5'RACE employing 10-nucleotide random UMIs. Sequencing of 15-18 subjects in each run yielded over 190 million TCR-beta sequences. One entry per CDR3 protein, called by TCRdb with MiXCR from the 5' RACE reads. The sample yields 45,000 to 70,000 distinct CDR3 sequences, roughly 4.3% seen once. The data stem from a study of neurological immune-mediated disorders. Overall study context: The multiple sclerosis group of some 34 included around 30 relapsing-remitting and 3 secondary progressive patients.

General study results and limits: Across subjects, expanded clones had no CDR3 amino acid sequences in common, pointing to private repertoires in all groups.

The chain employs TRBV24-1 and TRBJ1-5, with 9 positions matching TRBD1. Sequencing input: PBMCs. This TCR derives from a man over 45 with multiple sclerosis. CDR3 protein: CATSEAPRGQGYQPQHF. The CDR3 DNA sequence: TGTGCCACCAGTGAAGCACCAAGGGGACAGGGATATCAGCCCCAGCATTTT.